This T cell receptor (beta chain) was found in a study of radiotherapy plus CTLA-4 blockade in lung cancer. Study-wide results and caveats: Following radiotherapy plus ipilimumab, tumor-derived TCR clones expanded in the blood.

The CDR3 loop spans 18 amino acids. V was pared by 3 bases and J by 0 bases, with 6 bases of the junction left unmatched. Germline V CDR1 and CDR2: KGHSH, LQKENI. On this clone itself: As yet, its antigen is unknown.

Here immunoSEQ multiplex PCR was the method, and the copy in TCRdb shows in-frame clones only, minus some. Of under 40,000 clones listed, 70% are singletons. Focal radiation plus CTLA-4 blockade with ipilimumab was given to patients with chemo-refractory metastatic non-small-cell lung cancer. This chain uses TRBV18 with TRBJ2-6; TRBD1 matches at 9 bases. Sequencing was performed on peripheral blood, taken from a patient treated with radiotherapy plus ipilimumab. This clonotype was obtained from a human donor with non-small cell lung cancer who had stable disease on radiotherapy plus ipilimumab. The CDR3 loop is CASSPMGQGYSGANVLTF. Written as DNA, the CDR3 is TGTGCCAGCTCACCCATGGGACAGGGTTACTCTGGGGCCAACGTCCTGACTTTC. The complete variable domain, with remaining parts taken from reference TRBV18 and TRBJ2-6, reads NAGVMQNPRHLVRRRGQEARLRCSPMKGHSHVYWYRQLPEEGLKFMVYLQKENIIDESGMPKERFSAEFPKEGPSILRIQQVVRGDSAAYFCASSPMGQGYSGANVLTFGAGSRLTVL.